This T cell receptor beta chain was sequenced for a study of blood T cell repertoires in COVID-19. Across the study: The origin of the acute and convalescent COVID-19 samples was the United States, Italy and Spain. From T cells, B-cell-depleted T cells, or PBMCs came the material, which was cDNA or gDNA.

CDR1 and CDR2 from the germline V gene are MDHEN and SYDVKM. The CDR3 totals 16 residues. The germline V and J ends were trimmed by 5 bases and 3 bases, with 18 bases remaining between them. The study assigned cohorts using participant-reported clinical history. Per the original data handling: Cell counts per sample came from amplifying reference gene primers. Measured with immunoSEQ multiplex PCR; TCRdb has only the in-frame clones, and not every one. For V, J and clone size, that table is used; D and trimming come from the DNA. The sample includes under 200,000 clones, roughly 80% of them seen just once.

The TCR comes from a woman in her thirties or forties with acute COVID-19. The rearrangement links TRBV28 to TRBJ2-3, with D tentatively TRBD1 (6 bases). The sequenced sample consisted of PBMCs or T cells enriched from blood (not recorded which). This CDR3 is CASSASGAGKTDTQYF. Written as DNA, the CDR3 is TGTGCCAGCAGTGCTTCAGGGGCAGGAAAGACAGATACGCAGTATTTT.